This T cell receptor (beta chain) was recorded in a study of cytomegalovirus exposure and HLA in healthy donors. The PCR employed 60 Vbeta primers together with 13 Jbeta primers. Original analysis: Counted up in a later analysis, unique TCR beta chains came to about 83 million, with around 10 million shared. Method: immunoSEQ multiplex PCR; TCRdb's copy keeps in-frame clones and lacks some. V, J and clone size reflect that table, while D and trimming were determined from the DNA. The data contain about 76,000 clones, nearly 80% of them singletons. Concerning this clone itself: Its antigen is not known.

Those who donated were healthy bone marrow donors. General observations from the study: The likely origin of a cluster of highly shared sequence variants was a sequencing artifact. Later analysis demonstrated an association between a missense DCLRE1C variant and TCR beta V- and J-gene trimming.

This CDR3 comprises 13 residues. Germline loops: CDR1 SGHDT, CDR2 YYEEEE. V lost 0 bases and J 0 bases, leaving 3 bases between the germline ends. This chain uses TRBV5-6 with TRBJ1-1; unclear D gene. The sample taken for sequencing was PBMCs. The TCR sequence derives from a woman in her forties in good health and CMV-seropositive. CDR3 bases: TGTGCCAGCAGCTTGGTAGTGAACACTGAAGCTTTCTTT. This codes for CASSLVVNTEAFF.